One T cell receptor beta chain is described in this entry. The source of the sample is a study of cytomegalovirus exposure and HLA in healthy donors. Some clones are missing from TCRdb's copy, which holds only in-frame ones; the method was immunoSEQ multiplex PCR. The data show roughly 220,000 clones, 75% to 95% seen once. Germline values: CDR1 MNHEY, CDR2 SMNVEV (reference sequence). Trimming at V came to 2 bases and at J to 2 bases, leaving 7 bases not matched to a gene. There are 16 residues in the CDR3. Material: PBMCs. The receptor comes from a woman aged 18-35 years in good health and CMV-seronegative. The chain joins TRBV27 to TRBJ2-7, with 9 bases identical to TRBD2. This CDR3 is CASSLGASGTTYEQYF. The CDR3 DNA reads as TGTGCCAGCAGTTTAGGGGCTAGCGGGACTACCTACGAGCAGTACTTC.